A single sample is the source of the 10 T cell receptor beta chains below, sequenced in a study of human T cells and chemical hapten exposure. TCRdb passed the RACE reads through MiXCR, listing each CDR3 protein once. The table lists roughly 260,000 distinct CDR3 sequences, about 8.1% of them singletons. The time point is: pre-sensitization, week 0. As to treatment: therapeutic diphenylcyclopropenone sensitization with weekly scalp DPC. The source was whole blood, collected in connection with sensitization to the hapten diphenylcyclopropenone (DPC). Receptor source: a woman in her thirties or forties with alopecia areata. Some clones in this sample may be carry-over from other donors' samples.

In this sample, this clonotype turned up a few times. The CDR3 bases are TGCGCCAGCAGCCAACCCTTAACGCTGAAGACAGTCCTACACCCCGCTGAAGCTTTCTTT. This gives the protein CASSQPLTLKTVLHPAEAFF. The chain carries TRBV4-3 and TRBJ1-1; TRBD1 might be the D (5 bases). The V end was cut by 2 bases, the J end by 6 bases, with 31 bases between. Germline V gives CDR1 LGHNA, CDR2 YSLEER. The CDR3 spans 20 residues.

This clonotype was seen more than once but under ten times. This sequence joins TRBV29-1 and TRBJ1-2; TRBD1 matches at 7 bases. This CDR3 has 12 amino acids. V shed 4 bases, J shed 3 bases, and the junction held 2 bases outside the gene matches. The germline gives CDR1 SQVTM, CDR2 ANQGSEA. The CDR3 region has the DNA TGCAGCGTTGGACAGGGATACTATGGCTACACCTTC. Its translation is CSVGQGYYGYTF.

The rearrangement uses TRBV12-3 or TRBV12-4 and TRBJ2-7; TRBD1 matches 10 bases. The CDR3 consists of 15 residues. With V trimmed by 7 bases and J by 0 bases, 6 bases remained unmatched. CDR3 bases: TGTGCCAGCAAACCGGGACAGGGGAGCTCCTACGAGCAGTACTTC. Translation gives CASKPGQGSSYEQYF.

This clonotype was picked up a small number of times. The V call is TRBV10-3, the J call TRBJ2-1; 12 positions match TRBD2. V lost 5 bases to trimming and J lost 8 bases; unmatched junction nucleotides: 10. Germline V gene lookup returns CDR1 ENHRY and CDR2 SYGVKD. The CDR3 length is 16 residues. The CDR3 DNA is TGTGCCATCAGTCCAACCTCTAGCGGGAGGGCCTATGAGCAGTTCTTC. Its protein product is CAISPTSSGRAYEQFF.

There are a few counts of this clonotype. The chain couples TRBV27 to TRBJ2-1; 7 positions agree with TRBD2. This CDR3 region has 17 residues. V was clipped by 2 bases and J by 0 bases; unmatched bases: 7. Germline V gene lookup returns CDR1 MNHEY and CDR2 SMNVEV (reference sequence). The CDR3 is CASSLLGGSSSYNEQFF. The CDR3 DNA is TGTGCCAGCAGTTTACTTGGCGGGAGCAGCTCCTACAATGAGCAGTTCTTC.

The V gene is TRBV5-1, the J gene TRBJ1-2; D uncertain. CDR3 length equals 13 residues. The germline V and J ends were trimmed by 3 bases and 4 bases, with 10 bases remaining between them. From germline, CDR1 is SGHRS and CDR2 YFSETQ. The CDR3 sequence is CASSSGSSYGYTF. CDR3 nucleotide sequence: TGCGCCAGCAGCTCCGGGAGCAGCTATGGCTACACCTTC.

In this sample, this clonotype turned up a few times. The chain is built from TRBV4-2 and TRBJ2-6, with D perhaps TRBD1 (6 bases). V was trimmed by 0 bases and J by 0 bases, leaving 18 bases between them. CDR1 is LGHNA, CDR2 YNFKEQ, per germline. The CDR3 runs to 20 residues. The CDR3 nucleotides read TGTGCCAGCAGCCAAGATTTCGACACAGGGTCCTCCTCTGGGGCCAACGTCCTGACTTTC. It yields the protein CASSQDFDTGSSSGANVLTF.

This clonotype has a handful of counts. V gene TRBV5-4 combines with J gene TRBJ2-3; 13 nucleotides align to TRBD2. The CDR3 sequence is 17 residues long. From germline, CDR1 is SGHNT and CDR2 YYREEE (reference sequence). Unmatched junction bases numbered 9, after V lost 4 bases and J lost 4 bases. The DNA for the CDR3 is TGTGCCAGCAGCACACGGCCGACTAGCGGGGGGCCAGATACGCAGTATTTT. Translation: CASSTRPTSGGPDTQYF.

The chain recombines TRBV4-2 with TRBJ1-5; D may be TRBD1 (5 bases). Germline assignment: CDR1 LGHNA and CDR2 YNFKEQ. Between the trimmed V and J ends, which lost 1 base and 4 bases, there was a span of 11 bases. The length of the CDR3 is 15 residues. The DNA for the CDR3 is TGTGCCAGCAGCCAAGTGGGGGAACTGAATCAGCCCCAGCATTTT. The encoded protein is CASSQVGELNQPQHF.

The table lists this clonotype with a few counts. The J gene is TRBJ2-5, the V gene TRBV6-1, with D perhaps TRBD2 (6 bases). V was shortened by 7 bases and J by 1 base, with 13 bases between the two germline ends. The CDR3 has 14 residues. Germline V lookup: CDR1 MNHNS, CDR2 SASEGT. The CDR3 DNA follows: TGTGCCAGCACGCTCCCGCGGGGCCAAGAGACCCAGTACTTC. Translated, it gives CASTLPRGQETQYF.